This TCR beta chain originates from a study of tissue T cells after allogeneic stem cell transplantation. Germline CDR1 reads NNHDY; CDR2 reads SYVADS. Trimming at V came to 0 bases and at J to 8 bases, leaving 8 bases not matched to a gene. The CDR3 contains 16 residues. The time point: mouse harvest day 14 after allogeneic transplant. Mouse grafts combined 10^7 T-cell-depleted bone marrow cells with 10^6 splenic CD5+ T cells. This mouse GVHD model was MHC-mismatched B6 to BALB/c, profiled day 7 or 14. As concerns this clone: Mouse names are used for the genes. The CDR3 extends 1 residue past the end of the read, so its final part is completed from the germline J gene.

The data were produced by immunoSEQ multiplex PCR, yet TCRdb's version contains in-frame clones alone and is incomplete. The sample holds 5,500 to 7,500 clones, under 35% seen once. The sequenced sample was skin. The clonotype originates from a female BALB/c mouse given C57BL/6 T cells with graft-versus-host disease after an allogeneic hematopoietic cell transplant. The V call is TRBV13-3, the J call TRBJ2-4; TRBD2 matches at 11 bases. The CDR3 loop is CASSDVTGGARSTLYF. The sequenced CDR3 bases are TGTGCCAGCAGTGATGTCACTGGGGGGGCGCGGAGCACCTTGTAC.